This TCR beta chain was documented in a study of memory CD4+ T cells and cytomegalovirus serostatus. The wider study: Healthy Belgian adult donors included under ten CMV-positive and 20 to 30 CMV-negative people. Study results and limitations: The CMV-associated TCR signature appears largely within the CD4+ memory repertoire.

Comments on this clone: The antigen is unknown.

The sort gate was single viable CD3+CD4+CD8-CD45RO+ cells for memory CD4+ T cells. Total CD4+ T cells were enriched by CD4 positive selection. This CDR3 contains 14 residues. Germline loops: CDR1 LNHDA, CDR2 SQIVND (reference sequence). V was pared by 3 bases and J by 4 bases, with 9 bases between. Authors' analysis steps: Out-of-frame sequences were removed, leaving around 2,000,000 distinct TCRbeta sequences. This table comes from immunoSEQ multiplex PCR, and its TCRdb copy is limited to in-frame clones, with some not included. V and J calls and clone size follow that table, whereas D and trimming were derived from the DNA. The profile covers 85,000 to 100,000 clones, with 80% appearing a single time and less than 4% taken by the ten largest.

The sequence came from an adult in good health and CMV-seropositive. Input material: memory CD4+ T cells from blood. The V and J genes are TRBV19 and TRBJ2-2; tentatively, D is TRBD2 (6 bases). The CDR3 nucleotides are TGTGCCAGTAGTATCGGGACTCCCACCGGGGAGCTGTTTTTT. It translates to CASSIGTPTGELFF.